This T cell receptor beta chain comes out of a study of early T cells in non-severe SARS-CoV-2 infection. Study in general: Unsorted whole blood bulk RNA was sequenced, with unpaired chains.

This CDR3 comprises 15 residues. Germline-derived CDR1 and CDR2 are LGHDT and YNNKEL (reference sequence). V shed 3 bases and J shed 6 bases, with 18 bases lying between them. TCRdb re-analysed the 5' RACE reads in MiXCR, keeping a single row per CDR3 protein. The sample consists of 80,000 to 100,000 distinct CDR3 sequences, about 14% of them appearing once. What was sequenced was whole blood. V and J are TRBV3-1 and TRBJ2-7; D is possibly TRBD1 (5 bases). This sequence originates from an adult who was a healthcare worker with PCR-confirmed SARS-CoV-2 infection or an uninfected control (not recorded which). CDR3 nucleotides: TGTGCCAGCAGCCACGGCAGGGCGGTTCCTACCGAGCAGTACTTC. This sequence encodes CASSHGRAVPTEQYF.